This TCR beta chain was retrieved from a study of blood T cell repertoires in COVID-19. Across the study: Donors in the United States, Italy and Spain gave samples during acute or convalescent COVID-19.

In the source study's methods: Estimated nucleated cell counts came from reference gene primer amplification. The repertoire was sequenced with immunoSEQ multiplex PCR; TCRdb's copy has only in-frame clones and lacks some. D and trimming come from the DNA, and the V and J calls and clone size come from that table. In the table there are some 70,000 clones, about nine tenths of which are singletons. The CDR3 runs 13 residues. Trimming shortened V by 0 bases and J by 13 bases, and 15 bases separated the two germline ends. The germline V gene has CDR1 LGHNA and CDR2 YNFKEQ. This receptor was identified in a man between 50 and 59 years old with active COVID-19. The rearrangement uses TRBV4-2 and TRBJ1-2; tentative D call: TRBD1 (6 bases). Sequencing used peripheral blood. The CDR3 loop reads CASSQDLNRVGTF. The CDR3 bases are TGTGCCAGCAGCCAAGATTTGAACAGGGTTGGCACCTTC.